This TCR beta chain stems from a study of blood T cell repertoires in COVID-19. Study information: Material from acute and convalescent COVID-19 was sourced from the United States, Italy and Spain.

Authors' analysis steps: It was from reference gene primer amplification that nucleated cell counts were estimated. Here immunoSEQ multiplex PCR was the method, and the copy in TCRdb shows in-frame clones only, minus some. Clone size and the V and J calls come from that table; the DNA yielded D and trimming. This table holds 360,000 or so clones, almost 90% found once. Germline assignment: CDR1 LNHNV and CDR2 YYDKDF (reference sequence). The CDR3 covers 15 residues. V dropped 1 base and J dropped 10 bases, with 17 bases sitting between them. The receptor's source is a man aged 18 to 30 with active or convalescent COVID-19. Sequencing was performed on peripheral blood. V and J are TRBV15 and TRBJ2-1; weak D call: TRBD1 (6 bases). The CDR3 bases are TGTGCCACCAGCAGAGGAACCTCAGGGGTCATGGAGCAGTTCTTC. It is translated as CATSRGTSGVMEQFF.